Detailed here is one TCR beta chain. Antigen unknown. Its ends do not fully match the called genes, so a read error is possible. This specimen belongs to a study of OX40 agonist ivuxolimab in advanced cancers. Study background: Patients received the agonistic anti-OX40 (CD134) antibody ivuxolimab.

Germline CDR1 and CDR2: SGHNT and YYREEE (reference sequence). This CDR3 is 15 amino acids long. Study-level results: Clones of CD4+ and CD8+ blood T cells grew by week 6 at doses of 0.1 to 3.0 mg/kg. Expanded clones belonging to CD8+ T cells outnumbered, on average, those of CD4+.

The method was immunoSEQ multiplex PCR; TCRdb's version includes in-frame clones alone and lacks a portion of them. The sample shows roughly 30,000 clones, about 74% of them seen only once. This receptor was taken from an adult with an advanced solid tumor such as melanoma, head and neck, liver or kidney cancer. Here the sequenced sample was CD4+ or CD8+ T cells sorted from blood, taken in a trial of the OX40 agonist ivuxolimab. The rearrangement joins TRBV5-4 to TRBJ2-7; D possibly corresponds to TRBD1 (6 bases). The DNA for the CDR3 is TGTGCCAGCAGCCGCCGGACAGAGCGAGGCGTAGCAGCGGACTTC. Encoded protein: CASSRRTERGVAADF.